This TCR beta chain was captured by sequencing in a study of blood T cell repertoires in COVID-19. At the level of the study: From the United States, Italy and Spain came samples of acute and convalescent COVID-19.

Clones were read by immunoSEQ multiplex PCR, and TCRdb kept only the in-frame ones, dropping some. The table has 190,000 or so clones, roughly 80% seen once; the top ten hold approximately 12%. This TCR derives from a man aged 50 to 60 who had recovered from COVID-19. The specimen was peripheral blood.

The CDR3 DNA sequence: TGTGCCAGCAGCCAAGATCTGGGGGGGGAGCAGTTCTTC. Its protein is CASSQDLGGEQFF. The chain combines TRBV14 with TRBJ2-1; 7 bases match TRBD2. The CDR3 is 13 residues long. The ends lost 0 bases at V and 10 bases at J; junction bases unmatched: 3. Germline CDR1 is SGHDN and CDR2 is FVKESK.